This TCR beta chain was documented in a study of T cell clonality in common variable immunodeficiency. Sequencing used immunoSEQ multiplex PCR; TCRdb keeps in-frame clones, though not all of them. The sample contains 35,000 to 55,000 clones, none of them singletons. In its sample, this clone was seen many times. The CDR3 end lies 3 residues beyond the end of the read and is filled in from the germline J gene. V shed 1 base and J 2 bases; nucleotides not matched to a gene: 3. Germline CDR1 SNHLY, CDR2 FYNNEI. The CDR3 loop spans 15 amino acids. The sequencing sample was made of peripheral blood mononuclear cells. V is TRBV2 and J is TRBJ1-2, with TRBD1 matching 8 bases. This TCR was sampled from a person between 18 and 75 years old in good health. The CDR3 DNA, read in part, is TGTGCCAGCAGTGAAGGGACAGGGATCAACTATGGC. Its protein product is CASSEGTGINYG. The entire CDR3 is CASSEGTGINYGYTF.